This T cell receptor beta chain derives from a study of cytomegalovirus exposure and HLA in healthy donors listed by TCRdb under 2017. The study in broad terms: In an earlier analysis of approximately 500 of the donors, roughly 300 Gb of sequence data and 100 million or so unique TCR beta sequences from about 179 million T cells were reported. Roughly 300 gigabases of sequencing data and 70 million to 85 million unique TCR sequences were included in an early release covering about 700 HLA-typed donors. Of the roughly 410 genotyped donors, less than 85% were placed in the genetic ancestry cluster associated with self-reported Caucasian donors. The study aimed to test whether cataloging public T cell receptors could reveal signatures of past pathogen exposure. Using immunosequencing, the study profiled T cell repertoires from 500 to 800 subjects and related those repertoires to cytomegalovirus serostatus. Besides the first cohort of approximately 670 subjects, a separate validation cohort made up of roughly 130 different subjects was used. To predict cytomegalovirus infection status, the study combined high-throughput TCR immunosequencing, statistical association of individual TCRs with disease status, and machine learning. To study patterns of TCR occurrence, a later analysis re-analyzed previously published TCR beta repertoires from 700 or so donors and added high-resolution HLA genotyping. Rather than drawing on any new phenotypic data, the later analysis identified candidate immune exposures from TCR beta sequences and the way those sequences occurred across donors. An earlier analysis of around 640 of the donors used high-throughput TCR beta sequencing to judge whether each TCR beta V gene segment behaved as functional or pseudogenic. Donor age, sex, ethnicity and CMV serostatus were collected together with the repertoire data. In a later genetic analysis, genome-wide SNP genotypes for about 65% of the 666 donors were used, and that subset was treated as a discovery cohort. All discovery cohort repertoires had been generated on a single sequencing platform. Class I and class II HLA loci were covered by the typing at four-digit resolution. The number of typed donors differed by locus: roughly 620-630 for A, B, C, DRB1 and DQB1; 522 for DQA1; some 610 for DPA1; and roughly 470 for DPB1. A few DR-DQ haplotypes were treated as single units for association and clustering because of strong linkage in the cohort. On average, roughly 240,000 unique TCR beta nucleotide sequences were sequenced per donor among some 420 genotyped donors of the cohort, with about 19% of those sequences being non-productive. Study-wide findings and limitations: A later analysis associated about 17,000 TCR beta sequences with specific HLA alleles at a false discovery rate of 0.05. Correlated functional status among segregating V segments might reflect linkage disequilibrium, but an unknown experimental factor could not be ruled out. Across donors, most TCR sequences were observed very rarely, whereas some public TCRs were present in many individuals. Because counts were too low, seventeen rarely observed V segments, including chromosome 9 orphons, were left out of the earlier analysis of several hundred of the donors. A further reported finding was that TCR beta sequences accurately predicted the HLA-A and HLA-B alleles for most subjects in the first cohort. The 87-base-pair reads could not distinguish some IMGT-functional V segments, including TRBV6-2 and TRBV6-3, so those segments were excluded. An association between a missense DCLRE1C variant and V-gene and J-gene trimming of TCR beta chains was found in a later genetic analysis and replicated in an independent cohort. In a later analysis, HLA-associated TCR beta chains were found to be more clonally expanded and to have lower generation probabilities than equally common non-associated chains. Only TCR beta chains were sequenced in this cohort, and the absence of alpha or paired-chain data limited detectable features. Three of the identified cytomegalovirus-associated TCR beta chains were confirmed in vitro to be specific for cytomegalovirus antigens. A cluster of highly shared sequence variants was judged likely to be a technical artifact of the sequencing pipeline. According to a later analysis, parvovirus B19, influenza, CMV and Epstein-Barr virus appeared linked to several top co-occurrence clusters. HLA typing was unavailable for some donors at each locus, so association tests used only the typed subset. For the cohort, immune exposure information was limited to CMV serostatus. The study listed over 150 TCR beta chains as associated with cytomegalovirus. A later analysis found that most CMV-associated TCR beta chains appeared HLA-restricted, with HLA associations seemingly driven largely by CMV exposure. In both the original and validation cohorts, the classifier was reported to diagnose cytomegalovirus status with high specificity and sensitivity. A later analysis found that TCR association rates varied across HLA loci, with DRB1 alleles showing the most associated TCRs and HLA-C alleles the fewest. The authors suggested that the approach could potentially be generalized to other disease states and immunological phenotypes. Broadly in line with IMGT annotations, most TCR beta V segments showed up in productive rearrangements about 87% or about 30% of the time in an earlier analysis of around 550 of the donors. Compared with the approximately 670-donor mean, donors in an Asian-associated ancestry cluster had fewer N-insertions in productive TCRs, according to a later genetic analysis. Strong co-occurrence of HLA alleles, especially DR and DQ, made assigning TCR associations to individual alleles difficult. Sequencing depth was assumed to be roughly uniform across donors in the presence/absence analyses, though that assumption may not hold.

On this clone: Its antigen is still unknown. No base quality values were provided; no much bigger clone lies one nucleotide off.

The CDR1 and CDR2 encoded by the germline V gene (reference sequence) are MNHEY and SMNVEV. Including cysteine and phenylalanine, the CDR3 has 14 amino acids. Solely the CDR3 DNA is kept, with 42 bases framed from the first base. The junction carries 7 bases between V and J, which are trimmed by 5 bases and 0 bases respectively. The library was made by the immunoSEQ multiplex PCR assay. For the multiplex PCR, a mixture combining 60 forward primers for TCR Vbeta segments and 13 reverse primers for TCR Jbeta segments was used. A multiplex PCR assay on genomic DNA amplified the CDR3 region of rearranged TCR beta genes. The Illumina HiSeq System was used to sequence the amplified TCR beta libraries as 87-base-pair reads. Processing in the source paper ran as follows. A later analysis tallied about 77 million unique TCR beta chains across the 640 or so repertoires, and about 12 million of those chains were shared by two or more donors. Raw reads were error-corrected and collapsed into unique sequences with a nearest-neighbor algorithm that merged closely related sequences to remove PCR and sequencing errors. To assign V, D and J gene segments, CDR3 sequences were aligned to IMGT reference sequences. Each retained sequence needed at least a six-nucleotide match to both a V gene segment and a J gene segment. A rearrangement was called productive if the CDR3 had no stop codons and remained in frame with V and J, and every other rearrangement was called non-productive. CDR3 was defined according to IMGT convention as the region running from the second conserved V-encoded cysteine to the conserved J-encoded phenylalanine. In an earlier analysis of around 640 of the donors, sequences lacking an unambiguous match to a single V gene segment were excluded. In an earlier analysis of several hundred of the donors, a V segment was called functional when productive rearrangements were above 56.7%, and segregating when the standard deviation between donors exceeded 5%. To diagnose cytomegalovirus status from the catalog of TCR beta chain sequences, a statistical classification framework was built. A later analysis assigned V and J genes by comparing TCR nucleotide sequences with IMGT/GENE-DB human TR gene sequences. The TCRdist pipeline was used in a later analysis to assign CDR3 sequences and most-parsimonious VDJ recombination scenarios. A later analysis defined each TCR beta chain by its CDR3 amino acid sequence plus V-gene family, and excluded reads lacking a unique V-gene family. A later analysis removed 592 highly shared, low-generation-probability nucleotide sequences to deal with suspected cross-contamination and a sequencing artifact. In a later analysis, a clonal expansion index for each public chain was calculated from normalized within-repertoire ranks of inferred template counts. In a later analysis, generation probabilities were computed with a VDJ recombination model fitted to out-of-frame rearrangements, and the resulting probabilities were checked against IGoR. Hypergeometric tests were used in a later analysis to score TCR-TCR, TCR-HLA and TCR-CMV co-occurrence, with a repertoire-size bias correction applied to the TCR pairs. False discovery rates were estimated in a later analysis by permuting HLA or CMV assignments 20 times. In a later analysis, co-occurring TCRs were grouped with DBSCAN, and TCRdist sequence similarity was added when clustering was performed within HLA-allele-positive subsets. Repertoires with fewer than 30,000 or more than 120,000 public chains were left out of co-occurrence clustering, as were four to six repertoires with anomalous nucleotide sharing. TCRdb limited this immuneACCESS table to in-frame rearrangements with V and J called. A share of clones is missing; checked studies link under half to unresolved V genes, and the rest is unexplained. V and J calls and clone size are those listed in that table; D and trimming were worked out from the DNA. Recorded for this sample are about 150,000 clones; 80% to 85% of them occurred a single time. The top ten clones comprise approximately 1.2% of the sample.

The cohort consisted of some 670 healthy bone marrow donors. All cohort members were sampled while nominally healthy, although unrecorded immune exposures were likely present. The donor tested CMV seronegative, placing the donor among the 300 to 400 seronegative members of the cohort. Every donor gave a peripheral blood sample, and the peripheral blood mononuclear cells from that sample were used for TCR beta sequencing. Genomic DNA extraction from the blood cell samples was performed with the Qiagen DNeasy Blood Extraction Kit. The chain uses TRBV27 and TRBJ1-4; the D gene cannot be named for sure. The receptor was derived from a boy between 2 and 10 years old in good health and CMV-seronegative. Sequencing was done on a sample of PBMCs. The CDR3 loop reads CASSPRPTNEKLFF. The nucleotide sequence is TGTGCCAGCAGTCCGCGCCCAACTAATGAAAAACTGTTTTTT.